Presented here are 18 T cell receptor beta chains from one specimen sequenced in a study of T cell repertoires in cytomegalovirus infection. Their target antigens are unknown. One entry per CDR3 protein, called by TCRdb with MiXCR from the reads. Among around 430,000 distinct CDR3 sequences listed, about 42% were seen once. Sequencing was performed on cultured PBMCs, taken from culture after CMV antigen stimulation. All receptors come from a human donor in good health (CMV status not recorded). Some clones in this sample may be carry-over from other donors' samples.

This clonotype was counted a few times. The chain uses TRBV7-2 and TRBJ2-7; 8 bases line up with TRBD2. This CDR3 is built from 16 residues. J was trimmed by 6 bases and V by 1 base; bases with no gene match: 11. CDR1 is SGHTA, CDR2 FQGNSA, per germline. CDR3 nucleotide sequence: TGTGCCAGCAGCTTAGGCGCGGGACCCGCGGGGGGCGAGCAGTACTTC. Its protein product is CASSLGAGPAGGEQYF.

The gene calls are TRBV12-3 or TRBV12-4 and TRBJ1-5, with a possible D match to TRBD1 (5 bases). The CDR3 runs to 14 residues. Trimming left V 6 bases short and J 6 bases short, with 15 bases between. CDR3 bases: TGTGCCAGCAGCCTAAGACAGTCAGTTCAGCCCCAGCATTTT. This codes for CASSLRQSVQPQHF.

The chain carries TRBV4-3 and TRBJ2-1; 10 bases agree with TRBD2. Germline assignment: CDR1 LGHNA and CDR2 YSLEER. V shed 4 bases and J 9 bases; nucleotides not matched to a gene: 3. The CDR3 covers 13 residues. CDR3 DNA sequence: TGCGCCAGCAGCCCGGGACTAGCGACTGAGCAGTTCTTC. Its translation is CASSPGLATEQFF.

Only a few counts were recorded for this clonotype. This chain connects TRBV6-1 to TRBJ1-4; tentatively, D is TRBD1 (6 bases). The V gene's germline CDR1 is MNHNS and CDR2 SASEGT. The CDR3 totals 14 residues. The V end was cut by 3 bases, the J end by 7 bases, with 12 bases between. Here the CDR3 reads CASSEGQLGEKLFF. The CDR3 coding sequence is TGTGCCAGCAGTGAGGGACAATTAGGTGAAAAACTGTTTTTT.

This chain joins TRBV9 and TRBJ2-3, with 12 bases identical to TRBD2. Losses at the gene ends were 4 bases for V and 2 bases for J; bases not matched to a gene: 5. The CDR3 is made up of 16 amino acids. CDR1 is SGDLS, CDR2 YYNGEE, per germline. CDR3 sequence (DNA): TGTGCCAGCAGCCCCAGGACTAGCGGGACCACAGATACGCAGTATTTT. It translates to CASSPRTSGTTDTQYF.

The chain carries TRBV20-1 and TRBJ2-3; 8 bases line up with TRBD2. This CDR3 comprises 13 residues. Looked up from germline, CDR1 is DFQATT and CDR2 is SNEGSKA (reference sequence). V lost 5 bases to trimming and J lost 1 base; unmatched junction nucleotides: 2. CDR3 nucleotide sequence: TGCAGTGCTCCAGCGGGGGGCACAGATACGCAGTATTTT. Protein: CSAPAGGTDTQYF.

The CDR3 sequence: CAIRDRVQGTDTQYF. CDR3 bases: TGTGCCATCAGGGACCGGGTCCAGGGGACAGATACGCAGTATTTT. V usage is TRBV10-3 and J usage is TRBJ2-3, with D possibly TRBD1 on 6 matching bases. The CDR3 is 15 amino acids. Germline V gene sequence: CDR1 ENHRY, CDR2 SYGVKD. Trimming removed 6 bases from V and 3 bases from J, with 16 bases in between.

The CDR3 nucleotides are TGCAGCGTTGAGGGAACCCGGACTAGCGGGCTTGGCGGTGAGCAGTTCTTC. Its protein is CSVEGTRTSGLGGEQFF. The rearrangement uses TRBV29-1 and TRBJ2-1; the match to TRBD2 covers 11 bases. CDR1 and CDR2 from the germline V gene are SQVTM and ANQGSEA. With 3 bases clipped from V and 9 bases from J, the junction kept 16 bases outside the gene matches. The CDR3 extends over 17 amino acids.

There are a few counts of this clonotype. The chain uses TRBV6-5 and TRBJ2-7, with D perhaps matching TRBD1 (6 bases). Trimming left V 2 bases short and J 4 bases short, with 12 bases between. Germline V gene data show CDR1 as MNHEY and CDR2 as SVGAGI. The CDR3 contains 14 residues. CDR3 sequence reads: CASSYGGRGYEQYF. The CDR3 nucleotides read TGTGCCAGCAGTTACGGGGGCAGGGGATACGAGCAGTACTTC.

The chain links TRBV7-2 to TRBJ2-7, with 8 bases aligning to TRBD2. Germline V gene sequence: CDR1 SGHTA, CDR2 FQGNSA. V trimming: 2 bases; J trimming: 1 base; junction bases outside the gene matches: 4. The CDR3 contains 15 residues. DNA of the CDR3: TGTGCCAGCAGCTTAAGGACTAGCAGTTCCTACGAGCAGTACTTC. Translated, it gives CASSLRTSSSYEQYF.

CDR3 in DNA: TGTGCCAGCAGCTCCGACCCAGGGGCAGATACGCAGTATTTT. It specifies CASSSDPGADTQYF. The chain carries TRBV7-8 and TRBJ2-3; D possibly corresponds to TRBD1 (6 bases). This CDR3 comprises 14 residues. V dropped 4 bases and J dropped 4 bases, with 12 bases sitting between them. Per germline, CDR1 SGHVS and CDR2 FQNEAQ.

This rearrangement joins TRBV6-1 to TRBJ2-4; TRBD1 matches 9 bases. With 6 bases clipped from V and 10 bases from J, the junction kept 10 bases outside the gene matches. The CDR3 runs 14 residues. Germline-derived CDR1 and CDR2 are MNHNS and SASEGT. CDR3 DNA sequence: TGTGCCAGCAGCAGAGTAACCGGGACAGGGATTCAGTACTTC. It is translated as CASSRVTGTGIQYF.

This clonotype has more than one count but fewer than ten. This rearrangement joins TRBV7-2 to TRBJ2-2, with TRBD2 as a possible D gene (6 bases). V gave up 5 bases and J gave up 1 base, with 11 bases separating them. In germline, CDR1 is SGHTA, CDR2 FQGNSA. The CDR3 contains 15 residues. CDR3 nucleotides: TGTGCCAGCAGCAAGCGGGCCCTGAACACCGGGGAGCTGTTTTTT. It is translated as CASSKRALNTGELFF.

This clonotype came up a few times. The chain joins TRBV12-3 or TRBV12-4 to TRBJ2-7; D call uncertain. Trimming took off 5 bases at V and 3 bases at J, with 14 bases between the two ends. The length of the CDR3 is 14 residues. The CDR3 protein is CASSPSPSNYEQYF. CDR3 nucleotide sequence: TGTGCCAGCAGTCCCTCCCCCAGTAACTACGAGCAGTACTTC.

The gene calls are TRBV6-2 or TRBV6-3 and TRBJ2-2, with 7 bases identical to TRBD2. CDR3 length: 17 residues. With 7 bases clipped from V and 2 bases from J, the junction kept 13 bases outside the gene matches. Germline V lookup: CDR1 MNHEY, CDR2 SVGEGT. The CDR3 coding sequence is TGTGCCAGCACTTCATCGGGAGGCCAGCTTAACACCGGGGAGCTGTTTTTT. This gives the protein CASTSSGGQLNTGELFF.

The rearrangement joins TRBV24-1 to TRBJ2-1; 7 bases are shared with TRBD2. J was trimmed by 9 bases and V by 3 bases; bases with no gene match: 10. The CDR3 contains 15 residues. CDR1 is KGHDR, CDR2 SFDVKD, per germline. In nucleotides, the CDR3 is TGTGCCACCAGTGATACCGGCGGGAGCGAGGTTGAGCAGTTCTTC. This sequence encodes CATSDTGGSEVEQFF.

This clonotype was detected a few times. The chain recombines TRBV6-5 with TRBJ1-1, with D possibly being TRBD1 (5 bases). This CDR3 region has 14 residues. V gave up 2 bases and J gave up 4 bases, with 11 bases separating them. Germline CDR1 reads MNHEY; CDR2 reads SVGAGI. The DNA of the CDR3 is TGTGCCAGCAGTTACAGGGGCGAGGGCACTGAAGCTTTCTTT. It translates to CASSYRGEGTEAFF.

The chain uses TRBV27 and TRBJ2-5, with 7 nucleotides matching TRBD2. The CDR3 has 14 residues. V dropped 8 bases and J dropped 3; count of bases not matched to a gene: 9. CDR1 is MNHEY, CDR2 SMNVEV, per germline (reference sequence). The DNA for the CDR3 is TGTGCCAGCGGCTTCCGGGGAGGGGAAGAGACCCAGTACTTC. Translating it yields CASGFRGGEETQYF.